This T cell receptor beta chain was profiled in a study of cytomegalovirus exposure and HLA in healthy donors. The PCR used 60 Vbeta and 13 Jbeta primers. Authors' data handling: In a later analysis, approximately 80 million unique TCR beta chains included roughly 11 million shared by two or more donors. Clones were read by immunoSEQ multiplex PCR, and TCRdb kept only the in-frame ones, dropping some. Clone size and V and J calls were adopted from that table, with D and trimming inferred from the DNA. This table has about 150,000 clones, around 75% appearing once. A note on this clone: What it binds is not known.

Findings of the study overall: In a later analysis, donors in an Asian-associated ancestry cluster reportedly had fewer N-insertions in productive TCRs than the cohort mean. According to reports, the classifier identified cytomegalovirus status with high specificity and sensitivity.

V was clipped by 0 bases and J by 5 bases; unmatched bases: 3. The CDR3 length is 14 residues. In germline, CDR1 is SGDLS, CDR2 YYNGEE. This sequence joins TRBV9 and TRBJ2-3, with 7 bases matching TRBD2. The sequenced material came from PBMCs. The receptor's source is a man between 25 and 39 years old in good health and CMV-seronegative. CDR3 amino acids: CASSVGGGLDTQYF. The CDR3 region has the DNA TGTGCCAGCAGCGTAGGGGGGGGGTTAGATACGCAGTATTTT.